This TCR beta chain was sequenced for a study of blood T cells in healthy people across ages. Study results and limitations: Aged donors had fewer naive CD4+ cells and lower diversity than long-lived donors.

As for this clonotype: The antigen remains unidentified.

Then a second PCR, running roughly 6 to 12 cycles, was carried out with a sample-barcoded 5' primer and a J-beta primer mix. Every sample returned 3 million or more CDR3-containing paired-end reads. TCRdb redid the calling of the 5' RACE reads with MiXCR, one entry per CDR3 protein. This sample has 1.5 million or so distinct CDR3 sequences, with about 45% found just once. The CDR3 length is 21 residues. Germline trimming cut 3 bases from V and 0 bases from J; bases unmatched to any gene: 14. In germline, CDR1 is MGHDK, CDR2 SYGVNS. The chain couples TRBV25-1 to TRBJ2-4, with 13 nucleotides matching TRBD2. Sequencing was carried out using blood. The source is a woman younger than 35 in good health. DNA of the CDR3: TGTGCCAGCAGTGAGGGGGCCGGGACTAGCGGGAATCTGGGAGCCAAAAACATTCAGTACTTC. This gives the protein CASSEGAGTSGNLGAKNIQYF.